One T cell receptor (beta chain) is described in this entry. Its antigen remains unidentified. Germline CDR1 reads LGHNA; CDR2 reads YSLEER. Between the trimmed V and J ends, which lost 0 bases and 2 bases, there was a span of 12 bases. The CDR3 sequence is 16 residues long. These data come from a study of blood T cells in healthy people across ages. Study conclusions and caveats: Correlation between TCR beta diversity and naive T cell percentage was strong. From one million sequenced T cells, diversity estimates were lower bounds.

Combining a sample-barcoded 5' primer with a J-beta primer mix, a second PCR ran for 7 to 11 cycles. TCRdb fed the 5' RACE reads into MiXCR, producing one record per CDR3 protein. The table shows 450,000 to 600,000 distinct CDR3 sequences, with about 29% occurring only once. Every donor provided approximately 10 milliliters of peripheral blood. These data are also associated with another study on T cells of mothers and their children.

The chain combines TRBV4-3 with TRBJ2-3, with no clear D. The origin of this receptor is a boy between 2 and 10 years old in good health. The specimen was blood. CDR3 in amino acids: CASSQDLSRPTDTQYF. The CDR3 DNA sequence: TGCGCCAGCAGCCAAGATCTATCCCGACCCACAGATACGCAGTATTTT.